This T cell receptor (beta chain) was observed in a study of Graves' ophthalmopathy and Graves' hyperthyroidism. Germline V lookup: CDR1 SGHTA, CDR2 FQGTGA. The CDR3 contains 16 residues. With 1 base clipped from V and 6 bases from J, the junction kept 4 bases outside the gene matches. Transcripts of RNA were the source for amplifying TCR beta CDR3 regions. HTBI primers were used in a first-round RT-PCR, which preceded a second-round multiplex PCR. One entry per CDR3 protein results from TCRdb running MiXCR on the multiplex PCR reads. Counted here are a few hundred thousand distinct CDR3 sequences, less than 20% occurring once; the ten biggest clones make up around 6.6%.

This sequence originates from a woman in her late teens or twenties with stable Graves' hyperthyroidism. The J gene is TRBJ2-2, the V gene TRBV7-3; 11 nucleotides line up with TRBD2. Sample: peripheral blood. CDR3 bases: TGTGCCAGCAGCTTAATTAGCGGGGGGGCCGCCGGGGAGCTGTTTTTT. Translated: CASSLISGGAAGELFF.